This entry lists 19 T cell receptor beta chains sequenced from one sample in a study of identifying expanded T cells in peripheral blood. The repertoire was sequenced with immunoSEQ multiplex PCR; TCRdb's copy has only in-frame clones and lacks some. The sample has 100,000 or so clones, around 88% seen once. Material: blood. The origin of the receptors is a person between 18 and 75 years old in good health.

The chain recombines TRBV5-6 with TRBJ2-1; 8 bases fit TRBD1. CDR3 length: 16 amino acids. J was trimmed by 0 bases and V by 4 bases; bases with no gene match: 6. In germline, CDR1 is SGHDT, CDR2 YYEEEE. CDR3 sequence (DNA): TGTGCCAGCAGCGGAGCCCAGGGGGCCTCCTACAATGAGCAGTTCTTC. Residues: CASSGAQGASYNEQFF.

The chain has TRBV2 and TRBJ2-2, with 11 bases lining up with TRBD1. The CDR3 is made up of 16 amino acids. V shed 2 bases, J shed 6 bases, and the junction held 5 bases outside the gene matches. In germline, CDR1 is SNHLY, CDR2 FYNNEI. In DNA, the CDR3 is TGTGCCAGCAGTGAATTAGGACAGGGGGCGTCCGGGGAGCTGTTTTTT. Its translation: CASSELGQGASGELFF.

Only a few counts were recorded for this clone. The chain couples TRBV9 to TRBJ1-2; TRBD1 might be the D (6 bases). V gave up 7 bases and J gave up 5 bases, with 18 bases separating them. The V gene's germline CDR1 is SGDLS and CDR2 YYNGEE. This CDR3 is built from 14 residues. The CDR3 sequence is CASSKGEGSYGYTF. The DNA for the CDR3 is TGTGCCAGCTCGAAGGGGGAGGGGAGTTATGGCTACACCTTC. Full variable domain (missing parts from reference TRBV9 and TRBJ1-2): DSGVTQTPKHLITATGQRVTLRCSPRSGDLSVYWYQQSLDQGLQFLIQYYNGEERAKGNILERFSAQQFPDLHSELNLSSLELGDSALYFCASSKGEGSYGYTFGSGTRLTVV.

This chain joins TRBV6-1 and TRBJ2-1, with a tentative D call TRBD1 (6 bases). With 3 bases removed from V and 1 base from J, the gap between germline ends came to 7 bases. Germline loops: CDR1 MNHNS, CDR2 SASEGT. CDR3 length: 14 residues. CDR3 residues: CASSEGASYNEQFF. CDR3 DNA sequence: TGTGCCAGCAGTGAGGGGGCTTCCTACAATGAGCAGTTCTTC.

The V call is TRBV9, the J call TRBJ2-7; TRBD1 matches 9 bases. CDR3 length: 15 residues. CDR1 is SGDLS, CDR2 YYNGEE, per germline. Unmatched junction bases numbered 8, after V lost 0 bases and J lost 7 bases. CDR3 protein: CASSVAGQGSEEQYF. Here the CDR3 DNA reads TGTGCCAGCAGCGTAGCGGGACAGGGATCAGAGGAGCAGTACTTC.

V and J are TRBV11-2 and TRBJ1-2, with 9 bases matching TRBD1. The germline V gene has CDR1 SGHAT and CDR2 FQNNGV. The CDR3 totals 13 residues. V gave up 6 bases and J gave up 7 bases; unmatched junction bases: 6. The CDR3 DNA follows: TGTGCCAGCAGTTGGACAGGGGAGAGTGGCTACACCTTC. It is translated as CASSWTGESGYTF. The entire variable domain, with the rest obtained from reference TRBV11-2 and TRBJ1-2, is as follows: EAGVAQSPRYKIIEKRQSVAFWCNPISGHATLYWYQQILGQGPKLLIQFQNNGVVDDSQLPKDRFSAERLKGVDSTLKIQPAKLEDSAVYLCASSWTGESGYTFGSGTRLTVV.

The V call is TRBV2, the J call TRBJ2-1; 7 nucleotides align to TRBD1. V shed 6 bases, J shed 10 bases, and the junction held 9 bases outside the gene matches. CDR3 size: 13 residues. Per germline, CDR1 SNHLY and CDR2 FYNNEI. The CDR3 DNA sequence: TGTGCCAGCAGGGGGTCAGGGGGACAAGAGCAGTTCTTC. The encoded protein is CASRGSGGQEQFF.

CDR3 in DNA: TGTGCCAGCAGCTTGGTCAGCTTTTGGGGCTACACCTTC. The encoded protein is CASSLVSFWGYTF. The chain couples TRBV5-8 to TRBJ1-2; D ambiguous. Germline V gene lookup returns CDR1 SGHTS and CDR2 YDEGEE. V was clipped by 0 bases and J by 8 bases, with 11 bases between them. There are 13 residues in the CDR3.

The gene calls are TRBV28 and TRBJ1-2, with D uncertain. The V and J ends lost 4 bases and 0 bases respectively, with 24 bases between them. The CDR3 is made up of 19 amino acids. Germline CDR1 reads MDHEN; CDR2 reads SYDVKM. This CDR3 is CASSSSNSRGGSTNYGYTF. The CDR3 bases are TGTGCCAGCAGTTCCTCAAATTCGAGAGGAGGGTCTACTAACTATGGCTACACCTTC.

The chain joins TRBV28 to TRBJ2-3, with 7 bases aligning to TRBD1. V shed 3 bases, J shed 3 bases, and the junction held 3 bases outside the gene matches. The germline CDR1 and CDR2 sequences are MDHEN and SYDVKM. This CDR3 has 14 amino acids. CDR3 sequence: CASSFAQGTDTQYF. CDR3 DNA sequence: TGTGCCAGCAGTTTTGCACAGGGGACAGATACGCAGTATTTT.

The chain uses TRBV11-2 and TRBJ2-7; 8 positions match TRBD1. CDR1 SGHAT and CDR2 FQNNGV come from the germline V gene. The V gene end was trimmed by 3 bases and the J gene end by 2 bases; junction bases not matched to a gene: 3. The CDR3 sequence is 14 residues long. The DNA for the CDR3 is TGTGCCAGCAGCTTCGGACAGGGACCCTACGAGCAGTACTTC. Translated: CASSFGQGPYEQYF.

This clone was seen only once. The chain employs TRBV19 and TRBJ2-1; the D gene is possibly TRBD2 (5 bases). The CDR3 spans 11 residues. CDR1 is LNHDA and CDR2 is SQIVND in the germline V gene (reference sequence). With 10 bases removed from V and 4 bases from J, the gap between germline ends came to 8 bases. The CDR3 reads CATGLYNEQFF. In DNA form, the CDR3 reads TGTGCCACCGGACTGTACAATGAGCAGTTCTTC.

Only a few counts were recorded for this clone. J is TRBJ1-2 and V is TRBV7-2; D unresolved. CDR1 and CDR2 (germline): SGHTA, FQGNSA. This CDR3 spans 13 amino acids. V was trimmed by 3 bases and J by 8 bases, leaving 13 bases between them. The chain's CDR3 is CASSFYIPGGYTF. The CDR3 DNA follows: TGTGCCAGCAGCTTTTACATCCCGGGGGGCTACACCTTC. Drawing the rest from reference TRBV7-2 and TRBJ1-2, the complete variable domain is GAGVSQSPSNKVTEKGKDVELRCDPISGHTALYWYRQSLGQGLEFLIYFQGNSAPDKSGLPSDRFSAERTGGSVSTLTIQRTQQEDSAVYLCASSFYIPGGYTFGSGTRLTVV.

This chain uses TRBV6-5 with TRBJ2-6; D is uncertain. The V end was cut by 0 bases, the J end by 0 bases, with 6 bases between. CDR1 MNHEY and CDR2 SVGAGI come from the germline V gene. The CDR3 is made up of 16 amino acids. DNA of the CDR3: TGTGCCAGCAGTTACTCTGGGAACTCTGGGGCCAACGTCCTGACTTTC. Translating it yields CASSYSGNSGANVLTF.

The chain is built from TRBV10-3 and TRBJ2-7, with 7 positions matching TRBD1. The V segment lost 4 bases and the J segment 1 base; nucleotides outside the gene matches: 4. Germline values: CDR1 ENHRY, CDR2 SYGVKD. This CDR3 region has 14 residues. DNA for the CDR3: TGTGCCATCAGTGGAGACAGGGATTCCTACGAGCAGTACTTC. Encoded protein: CAISGDRDSYEQYF.

This sequence joins TRBV5-4 and TRBJ2-3, with 8 bases aligning to TRBD1. The germline CDR1 and CDR2 sequences are SGHNT and YYREEE (reference sequence). J lost 0 bases, V lost 0 bases, and 3 bases had no gene match. The CDR3 totals 16 residues. The CDR3 nucleotides read TGTGCCAGCAGCTTGGCAGGGGGCGGGAGCACAGATACGCAGTATTTT. Residues: CASSLAGGGSTDTQYF.

This sequence joins TRBV21-1 and TRBJ1-2; TRBD1 is the table's D call, not checked against the DNA. TRBV21-1 is described as a pseudogene. The CDR3 is 15 residues long. This chain's CDR3 is CASSNWTGSNYGYTF. CDR3 nucleotide sequence: TGTGCCAGCAGCAACTGGACAGGGTCGAACTATGGCTACACCTTC.

The rearrangement joins TRBV5-6 to TRBJ2-7; TRBD1 might be the D (6 bases). The CDR3 length is 13 residues. With 3 bases removed from V and 10 bases from J, the gap between germline ends came to 17 bases. Germline V CDR1 and CDR2: SGHDT, YYEEEE. CDR3 protein: CASSSPHRQAQYF. CDR3 bases: TGTGCCAGCAGCTCCCCTCATAGACAGGCCCAGTACTTC.

CDR3: CASSPRQGYEAFF. CDR3 DNA sequence: TGTGCCAGCTCACCTCGACAGGGTTATGAAGCTTTCTTT. The chain joins TRBV18 to TRBJ1-1; 7 nucleotides line up with TRBD1. Germline V CDR1 and CDR2: KGHSH, LQKENI. After removal of 3 bases from V and 7 bases from J, the junction contained 5 bases not matched to a gene. This CDR3 is 13 amino acids long. Variable domain in full (rest from reference TRBV18 and TRBJ1-1): NAGVMQNPRHLVRRRGQEARLRCSPMKGHSHVYWYRQLPEEGLKFMVYLQKENIIDESGMPKERFSAEFPKEGPSILRIQQVVRGDSAAYFCASSPRQGYEAFFGQGTRLTVV.